Listed below are T cell receptor beta chains from one sample, sequenced in a study of monozygotic twins with inflammatory bowel disease. Following a re-call of the 5' RACE reads, TCRdb has one entry per CDR3 protein and lacks DNA. In total, the table holds about 300,000 distinct CDR3 sequences. The sample taken for sequencing was blood. Receptor source: a human donor with ulcerative colitis or Crohn's disease, or a healthy co-twin of an affected twin (not recorded which). Each CDR3 is given with its conserved first and last residue. Each record gives: V gene, J gene, CDR3 protein.

TRBV15	TRBJ2-1	CATSGGPGQQFF
TRBV4-3	TRBJ2-5	CASSQVQVGETQYF
TRBV25-1	TRBJ2-3	CASSAPGATDTQYF
TRBV28	TRBJ2-5	CASSDGLYQETQYF
TRBV18	TRBJ2-7	CASSPGGSPYEQYF
TRBV7-3	TRBJ2-1	CASSLGLGELNEQFF
TRBV20-1	TRBJ2-2	CSARDVRQNTGELFF
TRBV7-2	TRBJ2-3	CASSSPPYTQYF
TRBV7-9	TRBJ1-2	CASSLYDAGDYGYTF
TRBV12-3/TRBV12-4	TRBJ2-2	CASSWSGSTPGSCFF
TRBV28	TRBJ2-7	CASSFTGDIKF
TRBV7-2	TRBJ2-7	CASSLVGGRSNEQYF
TRBV18	TRBJ1-1	CASSPQGDAEAFF
TRBV4-3	TRBJ1-2	CASSQGPGTAYGYTF
TRBV6-2/TRBV6-3	TRBJ2-1	CASRPTGNSYNEQFF
TRBV4-1	TRBJ2-5	CASSPPGRRETQYF
TRBV12-3/TRBV12-4	TRBJ2-1	CASKGVAYNEQFF